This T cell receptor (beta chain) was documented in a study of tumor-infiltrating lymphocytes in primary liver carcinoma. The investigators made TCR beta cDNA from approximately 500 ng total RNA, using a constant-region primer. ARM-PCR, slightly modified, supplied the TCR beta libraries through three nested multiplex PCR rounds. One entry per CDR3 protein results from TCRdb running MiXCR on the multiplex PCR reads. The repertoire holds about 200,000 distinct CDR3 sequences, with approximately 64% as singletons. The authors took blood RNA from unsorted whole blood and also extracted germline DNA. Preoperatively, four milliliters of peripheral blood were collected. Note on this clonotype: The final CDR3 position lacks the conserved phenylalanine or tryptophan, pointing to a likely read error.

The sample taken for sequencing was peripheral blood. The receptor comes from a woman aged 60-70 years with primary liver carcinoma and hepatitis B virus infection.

In DNA form, the CDR3 reads TGTGCCAGCACTTCAGGGGGAGGGCAGCCCCAGCATTCT. It encodes CASTSGGGQPQHS. The chain uses TRBV6-6 and TRBJ1-5; 7 nucleotides match TRBD1. The CDR3 consists of 13 residues. CDR1 and CDR2 from the germline V gene are MNHNY and SVGAGI (reference sequence). V was pared by 7 bases and J by 7 bases, with 7 bases of the junction left unmatched.